This T cell receptor (beta chain) was retrieved from a study of cytotoxic CD8 clonotypes in ibrutinib-treated CLL. Study overall: Across samples, productive templates numbered 255,043 and productive rearrangements reached about 98,000 on average. Broader study findings: Clonality correlated strongly with circulating CD8+ T cells and exceeded age-matched healthy donors at baseline. Elevated clonality accompanied ibrutinib response, with a return toward baseline values at progression. Among the clonotypes, public ones were uncommon and contracted or held stable on treatment.

Here immunoSEQ multiplex PCR was the method, and the copy in TCRdb shows in-frame clones only, minus some. Here the sample spans 190,000 or so clones, about 72% being singletons. A word on this clone: Its specificity is unknown.

The germline gives CDR1 MDHEN, CDR2 SYDVKM. With V trimmed by 4 bases and J by 7 bases, 12 bases remained unmatched. The CDR3 totals 16 residues. This TCR was sampled from a human donor with chronic lymphocytic leukemia. This sample comprised PBMCs, obtained after 24 months of ibrutinib treatment. The chain carries TRBV28 and TRBJ2-5, with 10 bases aligning to TRBD1. CDR3 sequence: CASSSLLGGDRGTQYF. The CDR3 DNA sequence: TGTGCCAGCAGTTCCCTCCTAGGGGGGGACAGGGGGACCCAGTACTTC.